Listed below are T cell receptor beta chains from one sample, sequenced in a study of somatic mutations in cytotoxic T cells in rheumatoid arthritis. Libraries were prepared by immunoSEQ multiplex PCR; TCRdb keeps only in-frame clonotypes and omits some of them. The table has about 15,000 clones, 72% seen once. Sequenced: CD8+ T cells sorted from blood. The receptors come from an adult with rheumatoid arthritis. CDR3s leave out the opening cysteine and the closing phenylalanine or tryptophan.

V gene | CDR3 protein
TRBV9 | ASSQLTGTGELF
TRBV4-3 | ASSQVGIADTGALSEQY
TRBV4-2 | ASSQVGPVDTGELF
TRBV9 | ASSVAGLAYEQY
TRBV5-1 | ASRGGLSGTDTQY
TRBV28 | ASSFGQGNYGYT
TRBV5-1 | ASSTGMDTQY
TRBV27 | ASRHDLSSYEQY
TRBV7-7 | ASSFGDGSYEQY
TRBV7-9 | ASSLWGHLLETQY
TRBV6-5 | ASSYTGAPNTEAF
TRBV9 | ASSLNENTIY
TRBV4-1 | ASSQDRGETQY
TRBV4-1 | ASSQEDRLGNEQF
TRBV7-3 | ASRPVIPSTDTQY
TRBV9 | ASSVRQGRTDTQY
TRBV15 | ATSREGTSYEQY
TRBV4-2 | ASSPELGANSPLH
TRBV5-1 | ASSKDRGYGNEQF
TRBV28 | ASRGQGNTGELF
TRBV7-9 | ASSLEGGAKNGYT
TRBV2 | ASRGLEETQY
TRBV4-3 | ASSQAAREDNEQF
TRBV7-7 | ASSPGPGELF
TRBV27 | ASSSPGAYEQY
TRBV28 | ASNRPGLPPSGNEQY
TRBV4-1 | ASSQVAGTSGGPGNEQF
TRBV6-5 | ASRPQEPEAF
TRBV7-2 | ASSARGATNYGYT
TRBV7-6 | ASSQRLAGGETLQY
TRBV5-1 | ASSRVGQGGDEQF
TRBV5-4 | ASSLPPNDSNQPQH
TRBV29-1 | SVYSDNYYEQY
TRBV9 | ASSDSVSTDTQY
TRBV7-3 | ASSFNSLQGVKGY
TRBV5-4 | ASSLPPHITGANVLT
TRBV7-2 | ASSLRDRDGYT
TRBV2 | ASQVQYRGANTIY
TRBV28 | ASRELDRGQSTDTQY
TRBV7-2 | ASSRPEAGELF
TRBV9 | ASSVGAVQETQY
TRBV6-1 | ASSESGFVAEAF